Listed below are T cell receptor beta chains from one sample, sequenced in a study of blood T cells in healthy people across ages. One entry per CDR3 protein results from TCRdb running MiXCR on the 5' RACE reads. The sample includes some 1.5 million distinct CDR3 sequences, over 25% of them seen just once. Sequenced material: blood. The source is a woman in her twenties or thirties in good health. Both conserved end residues are part of each CDR3. Each record gives: clone size, V gene, J gene, D gene, CDR3 protein, CDR3 DNA. D genes are given only for firm matches. Clone size is stated in some rows and not others, as once, few, many or a class when expanded.

few,TRBV5-5,TRBJ1-3,.,CASSWGLLSSPGNTIYF,TGTGCCAGCAGCTGGGGCCTATTATCGAGCCCTGGAAACACCATATATTTT
.,TRBV19,TRBJ2-3,TRBD1,CASSILRTGTTDTQYF,TGTGCCAGTAGTATTCTCCGGACAGGGACAACAGATACGCAGTATTTT
many,TRBV10-3,TRBJ2-7,TRBD1,CAISSDRAYEQYF,TGTGCCATCAGTTCGGACAGGGCCTACGAGCAGTACTTC
.,TRBV6-1,TRBJ2-3,.,CASSVRVTDTQYF,TGTGCCAGCAGTGTGCGTGTGACTGATACGCAGTATTTT
few,TRBV7-3,TRBJ2-1,.,CASSLPGPTRHEQFF,TGTGCCAGCAGCTTGCCCGGACCCACTCGTCATGAGCAGTTCTTC
few,TRBV29-1,TRBJ2-3,.,CSVEGLWGRTTDTQYF,TGCAGCGTTGAAGGGTTGTGGGGCCGGACCACAGATACGCAGTATTTT
.,TRBV15,TRBJ2-3,TRBD2,CATSRDGASGPDTQYF,TGTGCCACCAGCAGAGATGGGGCTAGCGGCCCAGATACGCAGTATTTT
many,TRBV29-1,TRBJ2-5,TRBD2,CSGGGGGTLQETQYF,TGCAGCGGGGGGGGAGGCGGGACTTTACAAGAGACCCAGTACTTC
.,TRBV2,TRBJ1-6,TRBD1,CASMKGTGDSPLHF,TGTGCCAGCATGAAGGGGACAGGGGATTCACCCCTCCACTTT
.,TRBV6-2/TRBV6-3,TRBJ1-5,.,CASSYQGQQPQHF,TGTGCCAGCAGTTACCAAGGACAACAGCCCCAGCATTTT
.,TRBV7-2,TRBJ2-7,.,CASSLSLSCEQYF,TGTGCCAGCAGCTTAAGCCTTTCCTGCGAGCAGTACTTC
.,TRBV12-3/TRBV12-4,TRBJ2-7,TRBD2,CASSVPGGFNNEQYF,TGTGCCAGCAGCGTCCCGGGGGGGTTCAACAATGAGCAGTACTTC
.,TRBV4-3,TRBJ2-3,.,CASSQDAQRPAGGTDTQYF,TGCGCCAGCAGCCAAGATGCCCAGCGGCCCGCTGGGGGGACAGATACGCAGTATTTT
many,TRBV5-4,TRBJ2-3,.,CASSGTGIPSREYTDTQYF,TGTGCCAGCAGCGGTACTGGAATCCCCAGCAGGGAATACACAGATACGCAGTATTTT
.,TRBV20-1,TRBJ1-5,.,CSARDLTDPRAQHF,TGCAGCGCTAGAGATTTGACAGACCCCCGGGCCCAGCATTTT
few,TRBV15,TRBJ1-4,.,CATSRRPPNEKLFF,TGTGCCACCAGCAGGAGACCTCCTAATGAAAAACTGTTTTTT
few,TRBV6-2/TRBV6-3,TRBJ1-1,.,CASAERDPMNTEAFF,TGTGCCAGCGCGGAAAGGGACCCTATGAACACTGAAGCTTTCTTT
many,TRBV5-1,TRBJ2-7,TRBD2,CASSLERSGGSNEQYF,TGCGCCAGCAGCTTGGAGCGAAGCGGGGGTTCAAACGAGCAGTACTTC
many,TRBV12-3/TRBV12-4,TRBJ2-5,TRBD1,CASKSQGARETQYF,TGTGCCAGCAAGTCACAGGGGGCAAGAGAGACCCAGTACTTC
.,TRBV12-3/TRBV12-4,TRBJ2-2,.,CASSLRPTGELFF,TGTGCCAGCAGTCTGCGGCCCACCGGGGAGCTGTTTTTT
few,TRBV7-2,TRBJ2-1,TRBD2,CASSLLKGLAGVPRDEQFF,TGTGCCAGCAGCTTATTAAAGGGACTAGCGGGAGTCCCGAGGGATGAGCAGTTCTTC
.,TRBV7-6,TRBJ1-1,.,CASSLERGREAFF,TGTGCCAGCAGCTTAGAAAGGGGCAGGGAAGCTTTCTTT
.,TRBV2,TRBJ1-2,.,CASSEGNSPNYGYTF,TGTGCCAGCAGTGAAGGGAACAGCCCTAACTATGGCTACACCTTC
.,TRBV28,TRBJ2-1,TRBD1,CASSHRGVTGNEQFF,TGTGCCAGCAGCCACAGGGGCGTGACAGGGAATGAGCAGTTCTTC
.,TRBV7-2,TRBJ1-2,TRBD1,CASSLGLGGQGYGYTF,TGTGCCAGCAGCTTAGGTCTGGGGGGACAGGGTTATGGCTACACCTTC
.,TRBV21-1,TRBJ2-7,.,CASSTRDGDYEQYF,TGTGCCAGCAGCACCCGGGACGGTGACTACGAGCAGTACTTC
many,TRBV15,TRBJ2-7,.,CATSRDQGGTYEQYF,TGTGCCACCAGCAGGGATCAGGGGGGGACCTACGAGCAGTACTTC
many,TRBV7-2,TRBJ2-7,TRBD2,CASSPQAGEADEQYF,TGTGCCAGCAGCCCTCAGGCGGGAGAGGCGGACGAGCAGTACTTC
.,TRBV10-3,TRBJ1-1,TRBD1,CAIGDRAGGTEAFF,TGTGCCATCGGAGACAGGGCCGGGGGTACTGAAGCTTTCTTT
.,TRBV20-1,TRBJ2-3,TRBD1,CSARGQGGWVVRSADTQYF,TGCAGTGCTAGAGGACAGGGCGGATGGGTAGTGAGGTCCGCAGATACGCAGTATTTT
.,TRBV5-5,TRBJ2-3,.,CASRTHGRPDTQYF,TGTGCCAGTCGGACTCACGGCCGTCCAGATACGCAGTATTTT
few,TRBV2,TRBJ1-5,.,CASSESQSGQPQHF,TGTGCCAGCAGTGAATCCCAGAGTGGGCAGCCCCAGCATTTT
few,TRBV9,TRBJ2-5,.,CASSVVGVETQYF,TGTGCCAGCAGCGTAGTAGGGGTGGAGACCCAGTACTTC
few,TRBV9,TRBJ2-1,TRBD2,CASSVSPLAGGPGEQFF,TGTGCCAGCAGCGTTTCTCCCCTAGCGGGAGGGCCGGGGGAGCAGTTCTTC
once,TRBV12-3/TRBV12-4,TRBJ1-2,.,CASSHSYPDRYGYTF,TGTGCCAGCAGTCACAGCTATCCCGACCGTTATGGCTACACCTTC
.,TRBV7-8,TRBJ2-7,.,CASSLNSRSYEQYF,TGTGCCAGCAGCTTAAATTCCCGCTCCTACGAGCAGTACTTC
.,TRBV3-1,TRBJ2-1,TRBD2,CASSRLTGGYNEQFF,TGTGCCAGCAGCCGCCTCACGGGGGGTTACAATGAGCAGTTCTTC
.,TRBV11-2,TRBJ2-3,TRBD2,CASSAGLWRGGTDTQYF,TGTGCCAGCAGCGCAGGCCTTTGGCGGGGGGGAACAGATACGCAGTATTTT
few,TRBV29-1,TRBJ2-1,TRBD1,CSVGPRQGEVGNEQFF,TGCAGCGTTGGACCTCGACAGGGGGAGGTAGGGAATGAGCAGTTCTTC
.,TRBV7-9,TRBJ2-4,TRBD1,CASSADGQGPNIQYF,TGTGCCAGCAGCGCAGACGGACAGGGCCCGAACATTCAGTACTTC
few,TRBV6-5,TRBJ1-2,.,CASRQGTSYGYTF,TGTGCCAGCAGGCAAGGGACGTCCTATGGCTACACCTTC
few,TRBV5-1,TRBJ2-1,TRBD1,CASSMGQVNEQFF,TGCGCCAGCTCCATGGGACAGGTCAATGAGCAGTTCTTC
.,TRBV27,TRBJ1-1,.,CASSSGQIITEAFF,TGTGCCAGCAGCAGCGGACAGATCATCACTGAAGCTTTCTTT
few,TRBV7-4,TRBJ2-7,.,CARSLAGPGGEYEQYF,TGTGCCCGCAGCTTAGCGGGCCCAGGGGGAGAATACGAGCAGTACTTC